The 32 T cell receptor beta chains below were found in one sample sequenced in a study of cytomegalovirus exposure and HLA in healthy donors. The PCR used 60 Vbeta and 13 Jbeta primers. The method was immunoSEQ multiplex PCR; TCRdb's version includes in-frame clones alone and lacks a portion of them. The sample yields about 90,000 clones, 70% to 85% seen once. Input material: PBMCs. The receptors were gathered from a man aged 25-40 years in good health and CMV-seronegative.

CDR3 DNA sequence: TGTGCCAGCAGCCAAGGTCAGGGCGACACCGGGGAGCTGTTTTTT. Residues: CASSQGQGDTGELFF. The rearrangement uses TRBV4-2 and TRBJ2-2; the D gene is possibly TRBD1 (5 bases). CDR3 length equals 15 residues. Germline V gene data show CDR1 as LGHNA and CDR2 as YNFKEQ. The V gene lost 1 base and the J gene lost 3 bases, with 9 bases spanning the gap.

The V call is TRBV19, the J call TRBJ2-5, with D tentatively TRBD1 (5 bases). CDR3 length: 13 amino acids. CDR1 and CDR2 (germline): LNHDA, SQIVND (reference sequence). V lost 4 bases to trimming and J lost 5 bases, with 11 bases between them. The CDR3 coding sequence is TGTGCCAGTAGTACACAGGTGACTGAGACCCAGTACTTC. Its protein is CASSTQVTETQYF.

V gene TRBV5-6 combines with J gene TRBJ2-4; 7 nucleotides match TRBD2. The J segment lost 12 bases and the V segment lost 4 bases, leaving 7 bases of the junction unmatched. CDR1 is SGHDT and CDR2 is YYEEEE in the germline V gene. This CDR3 has 12 residues. The CDR3 bases are TGTGCCAGCAGCCCGGGGGGTACAGCTCAGTACTTC. The encoded protein is CASSPGGTAQYF.

The chain has TRBV27 and TRBJ1-5; TRBD1 aligns across 7 bases. CDR3 size: 16 residues. J lost 5 bases, V lost 2 bases, and 9 bases had no gene match. Per the germline V gene, CDR1 is MNHEY and CDR2 is SMNVEV (reference sequence). The CDR3 DNA is TGTGCCAGCAGTTTAGTCGGAGGGGGCGAGCATCAGCCCCAGCATTTT. Its translation: CASSLVGGGEHQPQHF.

This clone came up once. This chain connects TRBV29-1 to TRBJ1-2; no reliable D call. The CDR3 spans 13 residues. Deletions cut 7 bases from V and 0 bases from J, with 12 bases between. Germline loops: CDR1 SQVTM, CDR2 ANQGSEA. CDR3 in DNA: TGCAGCGGCCTCACAGAATCTAACTATGGCTACACCTTC. It yields the protein CSGLTESNYGYTF.

The rearrangement joins TRBV7-9 to TRBJ1-6, with 7 nucleotides matching TRBD1. The CDR3 runs 18 residues. The ends lost 4 bases at V and 7 bases at J; junction bases unmatched: 16. Germline loops: CDR1 SEHNR, CDR2 FQNEAQ (reference sequence). In DNA form, the CDR3 reads TGTGCCAGCAGCTCGACGACAGGGACGAAATCCGGGAATTCACCCCTCCACTTT. Amino acid sequence: CASSSTTGTKSGNSPLHF.

The chain combines TRBV6-1 with TRBJ1-1, with TRBD1 identical over 8 bases. This CDR3 has 17 residues. The germline CDR1 and CDR2 sequences are MNHNS and SASEGT. The V segment lost 4 bases and the J segment 2 bases; nucleotides outside the gene matches: 12. CDR3 bases: TGTGCCAGCAGTGTCACGGACAGGGCCGGGGTTAACACTGAAGCTTTCTTT. Translated, it gives CASSVTDRAGVNTEAFF.

V and J are TRBV2 and TRBJ2-7; D is perhaps TRBD2 (5 bases). V lost 5 bases, J lost 0 bases, and 11 bases lay in between. Looked up from germline, CDR1 is SNHLY and CDR2 is FYNNEI. The length of the CDR3 is 14 residues. The CDR3, as DNA: TGTGCCAGCAGTACCGGGATCTCCTCCTACGAGCAGTACTTC. Amino acid sequence: CASSTGISSYEQYF.

This chain links TRBV14 with TRBJ2-5; D possibly corresponds to TRBD1 (7 bases). Per the germline V gene, CDR1 is SGHDN and CDR2 is FVKESK. The CDR3 runs to 15 residues. V was clipped by 4 bases and J by 1 base, with 13 bases between them. For the CDR3, the DNA is TGTGCCAGCAGCCCCCTGGAGGGGGCCCAAGAGACCCAGTACTTC. Its protein product is CASSPLEGAQETQYF.

Comment on this clone: At one boundary the junction diverges from the germline segment, which might be a read error. CDR3 in DNA: TGCGCCAGCAGCTTGGCGGCAGGTAACGATGGCTACACCTTC. Amino acid sequence: CASSLAAGNDGYTF. The V gene is TRBV5-1, the J gene TRBJ1-2; no firm D call. There are 14 residues in the CDR3. Germline V CDR1 and CDR2: SGHRS, YFSETQ.

This chain links TRBV18 with TRBJ1-2; D is perhaps TRBD1 (6 bases). V gave up 5 bases and J gave up 3 bases, with 10 bases separating them. The CDR3 extends over 13 amino acids. The germline V gene has CDR1 KGHSH and CDR2 LQKENI. The CDR3 nucleotides read TGTGCCAGCTCAGGGGGCGCGGACTATGGCTACACCTTC. Translation: CASSGGADYGYTF.

The chain joins TRBV13 to TRBJ2-7, with TRBD1 matching over 10 bases. The germline gives CDR1 PRHDT, CDR2 FYEKMQ (reference sequence). CDR3 length equals 14 residues. Losses at the gene ends were 5 bases for V and 5 bases for J; bases not matched to a gene: 6. In DNA, the CDR3 is TGTGCCAGCAGCGATCGGACAGGGGGGCACGAGCAGTACTTC. This codes for CASSDRTGGHEQYF. Using reference TRBV13 and TRBJ2-7 for the parts outside the CDR3, the full variable domain is AAGVIQSPRHLIKEKRETATLKCYPIPRHDTVYWYQQGPGQDPQFLISFYEKMQSDKGSIPDRFSAQQFSDYHSELNMSSLELGDSALYFCASSDRTGGHEQYFGPGTRLTVT.

The genes are TRBV7-2 and TRBJ1-1, with D unresolved. Germline CDR1 SGHTA, CDR2 FQGNSA. This CDR3 region has 16 residues. The ends were cut back, 0 bases at V and 0 bases at J, with 11 bases in the middle. The CDR3 here is CASSLAAGSLNTEAFF. CDR3 nucleotides: TGTGCCAGCAGCTTAGCGGCAGGCAGCTTGAACACTGAAGCTTTCTTT.

This chain joins TRBV10-3 and TRBJ2-7, with D perhaps matching TRBD1 (5 bases). Deletions cut 3 bases from V and 2 bases from J, with 11 bases between. This CDR3 has 14 amino acids. Germline CDR1 ENHRY, CDR2 SYGVKD. This chain's CDR3 is CAISEFDSPYEQYF. In nucleotides, the CDR3 is TGTGCCATCAGTGAATTCGACAGTCCCTACGAGCAGTACTTC.

V and J are TRBV4-3 and TRBJ1-1; TRBD1 matches 10 bases. The germline gives CDR1 LGHNA, CDR2 YSLEER. CDR3 length: 13 residues. Trimming removed 5 bases from V and 8 bases from J; junction bases left unmatched: 5. CDR3 region: CASSDGTGDEAFF. The DNA of the CDR3 is TGCGCCAGCAGCGACGGGACAGGGGACGAAGCTTTCTTT.

This clone was observed a few times. The chain couples TRBV27 to TRBJ1-1; D gene uncertain. The CDR3 has 13 amino acids. V shed 6 bases and J shed 7 bases, with 15 bases lying between them. Germline assignment: CDR1 MNHEY and CDR2 SMNVEV (reference sequence). For the CDR3, the DNA is TGTGCCAGCAGAGGCGGGGTGGCAGTTGAAGCTTTCTTT. This encodes CASRGGVAVEAFF.

This chain joins TRBV7-9 and TRBJ2-1; tentative D call: TRBD2 (7 bases). Trimming pared 1 base from V and 6 bases from J, leaving 13 bases between. The CDR3 totals 15 residues. CDR1 SEHNR and CDR2 FQNEAQ come from the germline V gene (reference sequence). The CDR3 is CASSLGLGGPNEQFF. The CDR3 DNA sequence: TGTGCCAGCAGCTTAGGCCTGGGGGGGCCCAATGAGCAGTTCTTC. The full variable domain, in which reference TRBV7-9 and TRBJ2-1 provide the parts outside the CDR3, is DTGVSQNPRHKITKRGQNVTFRCDPISEHNRLYWYRQTLGQGPEFLTYFQNEAQLEKSRLLSDRFSAERPKGSFSTLEIQRTEQGDSAMYLCASSLGLGGPNEQFFGPGTRLTVL.

The J gene is TRBJ2-2, the V gene TRBV7-3, with D perhaps matching TRBD2 (5 bases). Trimming pared 2 bases from V and 0 bases from J, leaving 10 bases between. The V gene's germline CDR1 is SGHTA and CDR2 FQGTGA. The CDR3 is 16 residues long. CDR3 region: CASSLRGLANTGELFF. The CDR3 coding sequence is TGTGCCAGCAGCTTACGCGGACTGGCGAACACCGGGGAGCTGTTTTTT.

The CDR3 is CSVVTPDRANYGYTF. DNA for the CDR3: TGCAGCGTTGTGACCCCGGACAGGGCTAACTATGGCTACACCTTC. This chain joins TRBV29-1 and TRBJ1-2; TRBD1 aligns across 8 bases. Germline lookup yields CDR1 SQVTM and CDR2 ANQGSEA. This CDR3 comprises 15 residues. Trimming at V came to 4 bases and at J to 0 bases, leaving 7 bases not matched to a gene.

This clone occurred once. The chain carries TRBV18 and TRBJ2-1; TRBD1 is a possible D gene (7 bases). The CDR3 consists of 16 residues. Trimming removed 6 bases from V and 2 bases from J, with 17 bases in between. Germline lookup yields CDR1 KGHSH and CDR2 LQKENI. CDR3 in DNA: TGTGCCAGCTCTCCCCCCCAGGGGGGCACCTACAATGAGCAGTTCTTC. Translated: CASSPPQGGTYNEQFF.

V and J are TRBV19 and TRBJ1-1, with D perhaps matching TRBD1 (6 bases). Germline lookup yields CDR1 LNHDA and CDR2 SQIVND (reference sequence). Trimming took 5 bases from V and 4 from J, leaving 11 bases between them. The CDR3 runs to 13 residues. The CDR3 region has the DNA TGTGCCAGTAGTCCACAGGGACGCACTGAAGCTTTCTTT. It is translated as CASSPQGRTEAFF.

The genes are TRBV7-9 and TRBJ1-1; TRBD1 might be the D (5 bases). CDR1 is SEHNR, CDR2 FQNEAQ, per germline (reference sequence). The CDR3 length is 14 residues. With 0 bases removed from V and 4 bases from J, the gap between germline ends came to 9 bases. CDR3 residues: CASSLALGGTEAFF. Written as DNA, the CDR3 is TGTGCCAGCAGCTTAGCGCTGGGGGGCACTGAAGCTTTCTTT.

The chain combines TRBV20-1 with TRBJ2-7; tentative D call: TRBD1 (6 bases). Germline values: CDR1 DFQATT, CDR2 SNEGSKA (reference sequence). The ends were cut back, 6 bases at V and 4 bases at J, with 10 bases in the middle. This CDR3 comprises 11 residues. This chain's CDR3 is CSAPDSYEQYF. CDR3 sequence (DNA): TGCAGTGCCCCGGACAGTTACGAGCAGTACTTC.

A remark on this clone: A junction boundary mismatches the germline segment, possibly from a read error. The gene calls are TRBV2 and TRBJ1-2, with a tentative D call TRBD1 (5 bases). CDR3 length: 16 residues. CDR1 and CDR2 from the germline V gene are SNHLY and FYNNEI. CDR3 nucleotide sequence: TGTGCCGGCAGCGGGGGTTTCAGGCCCGCTAACTATGGCTACACCTTC. Its translation is CAGSGGFRPANYGYTF.

The chain has TRBV6-1 and TRBJ1-3; D call uncertain. The CDR3 runs to 13 residues. Germline V gives CDR1 MNHNS, CDR2 SASEGT. The germline V and J ends were trimmed by 2 bases and 7 bases, with 9 bases remaining between them. In DNA form, the CDR3 reads TGTGCCAGCAGTGAAAGTCAGTTCAACACCATATATTTT. Amino acids: CASSESQFNTIYF.

This chain links TRBV19 with TRBJ1-1; possible D gene TRBD1, 5 bases. Germline CDR1 reads LNHDA; CDR2 reads SQIVND (reference sequence). There are 15 residues in the CDR3. V shed 1 base and J shed 4 bases, with 13 bases lying between them. The CDR3 sequence is CASSIGRGISTEAFF. The CDR3 nucleotides read TGTGCCAGTAGTATAGGGAGGGGAATTAGCACTGAAGCTTTCTTT.

This clone showed up many times. The rearrangement uses TRBV5-6 and TRBJ2-7, with 7 bases matching TRBD1. Germline V gene sequence: CDR1 SGHDT, CDR2 YYEEEE. The CDR3 runs 15 residues. Losses at the gene ends were 4 bases for V and 0 bases for J; bases not matched to a gene: 7. CDR3 sequence (DNA): TGTGCCAGCAGCCTCGGACAGGACCACTCCTACGAGCAGTACTTC. Translation gives CASSLGQDHSYEQYF.

V gene TRBV7-9 combines with J gene TRBJ2-1; the D gene is possibly TRBD2 (6 bases). Per the germline V gene, CDR1 is SEHNR and CDR2 is FQNEAQ (reference sequence). Trimming stripped 0 bases from V and 3 bases from J, with 9 bases between. The CDR3 contains 15 residues. CDR3 sequence (DNA): TGTGCCAGCAGCTTAGCGGGGGGAAACTACAATGAGCAGTTCTTC. It translates to CASSLAGGNYNEQFF.

J is TRBJ2-7 and V is TRBV28, with 9 bases fitting TRBD1. Germline trimming cut 7 bases from V and 7 bases from J; bases unmatched to any gene: 5. Germline V lookup: CDR1 MDHEN, CDR2 SYDVKM. CDR3 size: 12 residues. This chain's CDR3 is CASTGQGSEQYF. CDR3 nucleotide sequence: TGTGCCAGCACGGGACAGGGTAGTGAGCAGTACTTC.

This chain uses TRBV27 with TRBJ1-5, with TRBD1 as a possible D gene (5 bases). The ends were cut back, 3 bases at V and 6 bases at J, with 12 bases in the middle. The germline CDR1 and CDR2 sequences are MNHEY and SMNVEV (reference sequence). The CDR3 consists of 14 residues. CDR3 coding DNA: TGTGCCAGCAGTTTCGGGGGGGGAGGTCAGCCCCAGCATTTT. Translating gives CASSFGGGGQPQHF.

The J gene is TRBJ2-3, the V gene TRBV10-3, with 10 bases fitting TRBD2. V lost 11 bases, J lost 4 bases, and 9 bases stayed unmatched. The CDR3 spans 14 residues. In germline, CDR1 is ENHRY, CDR2 SYGVKD. CDR3 nucleotide sequence: TGTGCCTCCACACTAGCGGGGAGATCAGATACGCAGTATTTT. Its protein is CASTLAGRSDTQYF.

This clone was seen only once. The chain is built from TRBV19 and TRBJ1-5; TRBD1 aligns across 9 bases. V lost 7 bases, J lost 0 bases, and 10 bases stayed unmatched. Germline values: CDR1 LNHDA, CDR2 SQIVND (reference sequence). The CDR3 spans 17 residues. The CDR3 region is CASTPRTGDYSNQPQHF. The CDR3 DNA reads as TGTGCCAGTACCCCCCGGACAGGGGACTATAGCAATCAGCCCCAGCATTTT.